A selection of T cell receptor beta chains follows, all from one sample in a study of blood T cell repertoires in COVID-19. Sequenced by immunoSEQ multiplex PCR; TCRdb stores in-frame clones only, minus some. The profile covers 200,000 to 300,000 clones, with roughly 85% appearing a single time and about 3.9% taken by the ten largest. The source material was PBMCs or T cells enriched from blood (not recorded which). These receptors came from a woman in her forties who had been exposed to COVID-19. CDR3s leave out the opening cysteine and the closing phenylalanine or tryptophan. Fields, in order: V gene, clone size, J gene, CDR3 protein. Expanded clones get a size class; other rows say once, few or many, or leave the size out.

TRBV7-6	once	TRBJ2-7	ASSFGGDGDSYEQY
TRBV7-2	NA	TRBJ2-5	ASSLGVPTEY
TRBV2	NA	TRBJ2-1	ASSEALQQGF
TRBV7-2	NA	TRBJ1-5	ASSLQASNQPQH
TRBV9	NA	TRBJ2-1	ASSVAGGGRYNEQF
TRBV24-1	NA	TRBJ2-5	ATSEPPGTGGEWETQY
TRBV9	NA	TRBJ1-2	ASSVGLRTGGRKYGYT
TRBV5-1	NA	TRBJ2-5	ASSLKGLAGVQETQY
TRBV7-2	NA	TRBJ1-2	ASSPNRDAYGYT
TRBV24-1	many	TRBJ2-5	ATSDSSRGEETQY
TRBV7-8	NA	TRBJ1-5	ASSLARDRGGNQPQH
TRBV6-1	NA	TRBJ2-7	ASSETPQQY
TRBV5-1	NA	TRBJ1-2	ASSLVEGGYGYT
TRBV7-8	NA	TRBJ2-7	ASSPLGGRGYEQY
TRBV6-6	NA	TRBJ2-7	ASSRSSGGAGGYEQY
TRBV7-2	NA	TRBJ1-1	ASSYFMNTEAF
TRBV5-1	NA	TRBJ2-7	ASSLVTGREQY
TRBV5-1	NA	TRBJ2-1	ASSIGQLSEQF
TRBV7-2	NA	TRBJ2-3	ASSLLGRSTDTQY
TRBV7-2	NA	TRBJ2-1	ASSLQGQGYGNEQF